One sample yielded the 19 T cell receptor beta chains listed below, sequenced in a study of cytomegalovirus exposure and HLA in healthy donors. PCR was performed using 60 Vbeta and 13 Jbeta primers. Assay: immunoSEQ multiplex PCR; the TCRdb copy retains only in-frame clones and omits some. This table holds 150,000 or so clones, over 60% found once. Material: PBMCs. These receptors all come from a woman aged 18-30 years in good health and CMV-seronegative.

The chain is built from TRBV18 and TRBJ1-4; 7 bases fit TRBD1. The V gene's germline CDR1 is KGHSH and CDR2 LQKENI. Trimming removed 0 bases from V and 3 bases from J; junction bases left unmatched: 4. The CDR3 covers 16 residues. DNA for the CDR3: TGTGCCAGCTCACCACCGGGGACAGAGGCTAATGAAAAACTGTTTTTT. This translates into CASSPPGTEANEKLFF. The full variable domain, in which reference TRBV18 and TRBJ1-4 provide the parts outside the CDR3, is NAGVMQNPRHLVRRRGQEARLRCSPMKGHSHVYWYRQLPEEGLKFMVYLQKENIIDESGMPKERFSAEFPKEGPSILRIQQVVRGDSAAYFCASSPPGTEANEKLFFGSGTQLSVL.

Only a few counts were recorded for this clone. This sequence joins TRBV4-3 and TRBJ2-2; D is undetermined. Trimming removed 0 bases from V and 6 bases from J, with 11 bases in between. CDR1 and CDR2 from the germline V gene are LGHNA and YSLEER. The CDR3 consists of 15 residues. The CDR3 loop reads CASSQDLVGPGELFF. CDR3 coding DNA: TGCGCCAGCAGCCAAGATCTTGTCGGTCCCGGGGAGCTGTTTTTT.

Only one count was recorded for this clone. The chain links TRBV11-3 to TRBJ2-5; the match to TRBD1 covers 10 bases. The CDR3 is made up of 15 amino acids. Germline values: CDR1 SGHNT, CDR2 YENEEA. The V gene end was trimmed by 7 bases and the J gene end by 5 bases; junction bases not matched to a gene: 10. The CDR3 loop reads CASTMTGGLRETQYF. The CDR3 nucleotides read TGTGCCAGCACGATGACAGGGGGCTTAAGGGAGACCCAGTACTTC.

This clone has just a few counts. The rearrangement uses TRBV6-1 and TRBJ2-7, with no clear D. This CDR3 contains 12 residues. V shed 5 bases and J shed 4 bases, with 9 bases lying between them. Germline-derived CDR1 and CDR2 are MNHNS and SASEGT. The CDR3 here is CASSLLGYEQYV. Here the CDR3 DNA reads TGTGCCAGCAGTCTTCTAGGTTACGAGCAGTACGTC.

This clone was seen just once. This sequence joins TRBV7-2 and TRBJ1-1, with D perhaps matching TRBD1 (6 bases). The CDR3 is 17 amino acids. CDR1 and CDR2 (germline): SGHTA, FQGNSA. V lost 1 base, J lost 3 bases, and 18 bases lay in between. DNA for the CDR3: TGTGCCAGCAGCTTAGGTGGGCAGCAAAGGGGGTACACTGAAGCTTTCTTT. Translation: CASSLGGQQRGYTEAFF.

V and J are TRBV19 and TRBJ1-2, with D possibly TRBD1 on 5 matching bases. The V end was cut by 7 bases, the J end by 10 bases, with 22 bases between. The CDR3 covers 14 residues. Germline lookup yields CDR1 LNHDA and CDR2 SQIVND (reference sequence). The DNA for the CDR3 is TGTGCCAGTATAAAGCGAGGTCCAGGGACTCCCTACACCTTC. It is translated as CASIKRGPGTPYTF.

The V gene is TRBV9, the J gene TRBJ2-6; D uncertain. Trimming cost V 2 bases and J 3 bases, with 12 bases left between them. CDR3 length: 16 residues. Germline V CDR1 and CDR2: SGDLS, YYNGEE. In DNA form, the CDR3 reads TGTGCCAGCAGCGTCAACAGTCCGCTTGGGGCCAACGTCCTGACTTTC. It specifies CASSVNSPLGANVLTF.

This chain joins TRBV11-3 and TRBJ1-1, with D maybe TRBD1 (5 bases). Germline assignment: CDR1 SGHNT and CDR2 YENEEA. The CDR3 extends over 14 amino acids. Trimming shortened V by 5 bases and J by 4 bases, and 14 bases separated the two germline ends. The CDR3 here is CASSPQGIGTEAFF. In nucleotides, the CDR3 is TGTGCCAGCAGCCCGCAGGGTATCGGCACTGAAGCTTTCTTT.

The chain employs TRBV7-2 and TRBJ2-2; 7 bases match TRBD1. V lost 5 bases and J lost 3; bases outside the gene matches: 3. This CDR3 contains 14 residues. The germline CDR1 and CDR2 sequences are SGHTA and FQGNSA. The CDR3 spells CASSPDRDTGELFF. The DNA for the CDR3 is TGTGCCAGCAGCCCAGACAGGGACACCGGGGAGCTGTTTTTT.

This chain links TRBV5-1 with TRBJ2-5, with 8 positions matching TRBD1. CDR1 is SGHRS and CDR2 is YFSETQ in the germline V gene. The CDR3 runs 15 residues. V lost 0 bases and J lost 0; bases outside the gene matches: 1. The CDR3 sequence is CASSLGDRYQETQYF. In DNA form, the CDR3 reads TGCGCCAGCAGCTTGGGGGACAGGTACCAAGAGACCCAGTACTTC.

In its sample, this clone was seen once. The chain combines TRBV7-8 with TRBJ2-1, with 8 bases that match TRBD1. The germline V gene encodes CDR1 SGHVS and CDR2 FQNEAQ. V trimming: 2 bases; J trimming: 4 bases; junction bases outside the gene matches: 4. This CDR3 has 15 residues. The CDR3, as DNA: TGTGCCAGCAGCTTAAGGGGACAGGTATACAATGAGCAGTTCTTC. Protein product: CASSLRGQVYNEQFF.

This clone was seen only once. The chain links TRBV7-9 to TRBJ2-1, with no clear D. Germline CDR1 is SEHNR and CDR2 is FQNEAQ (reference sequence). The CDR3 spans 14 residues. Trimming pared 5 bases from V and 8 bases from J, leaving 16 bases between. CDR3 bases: TGTGCCAGCAGCGTCGTAGTCCCGTCCGATGAGCAGTTCTTC. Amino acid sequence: CASSVVVPSDEQFF.

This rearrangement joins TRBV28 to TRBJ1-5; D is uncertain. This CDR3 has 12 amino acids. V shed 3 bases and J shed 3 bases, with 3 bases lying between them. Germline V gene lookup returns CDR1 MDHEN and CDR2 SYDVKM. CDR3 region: CASSFLNQPQHF. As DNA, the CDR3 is TGTGCCAGCAGTTTCCTCAATCAGCCCCAGCATTTT.

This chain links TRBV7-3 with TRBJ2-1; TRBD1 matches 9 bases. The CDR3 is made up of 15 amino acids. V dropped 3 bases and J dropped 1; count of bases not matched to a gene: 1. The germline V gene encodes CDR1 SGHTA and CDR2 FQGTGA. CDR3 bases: TGTGCCAGCAGCTTGGACAGGGGTTCCTACAATGAGCAGTTCTTC. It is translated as CASSLDRGSYNEQFF.

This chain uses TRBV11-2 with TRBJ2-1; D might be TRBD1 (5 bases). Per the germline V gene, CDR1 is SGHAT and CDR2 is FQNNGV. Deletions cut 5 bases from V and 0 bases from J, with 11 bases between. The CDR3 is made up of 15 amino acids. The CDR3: CASSPDSNSYNEQFF. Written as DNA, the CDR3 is TGTGCCAGCAGCCCTGACAGCAACTCCTACAATGAGCAGTTCTTC.

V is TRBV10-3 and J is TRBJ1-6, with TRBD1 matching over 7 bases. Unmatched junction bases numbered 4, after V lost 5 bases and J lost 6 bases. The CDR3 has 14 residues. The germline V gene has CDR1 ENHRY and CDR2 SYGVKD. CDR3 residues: CAISTTGFNSPLHF. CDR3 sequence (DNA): TGTGCCATCAGTACGACAGGGTTTAATTCACCCCTCCACTTT.

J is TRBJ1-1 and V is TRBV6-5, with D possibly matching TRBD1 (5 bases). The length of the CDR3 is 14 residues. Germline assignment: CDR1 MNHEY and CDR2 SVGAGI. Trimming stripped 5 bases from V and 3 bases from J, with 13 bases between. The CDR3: CASSPIDSDTEAFF. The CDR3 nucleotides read TGTGCCAGCAGTCCTATCGACAGCGACACTGAAGCTTTCTTT.

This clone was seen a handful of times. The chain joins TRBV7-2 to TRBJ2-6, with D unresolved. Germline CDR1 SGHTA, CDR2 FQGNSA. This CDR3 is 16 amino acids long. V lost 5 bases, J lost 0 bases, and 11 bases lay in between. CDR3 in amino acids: CASSQDSGSGANVLTF. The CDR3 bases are TGTGCCAGCAGCCAAGATTCGGGCTCTGGGGCCAACGTCCTGACTTTC.

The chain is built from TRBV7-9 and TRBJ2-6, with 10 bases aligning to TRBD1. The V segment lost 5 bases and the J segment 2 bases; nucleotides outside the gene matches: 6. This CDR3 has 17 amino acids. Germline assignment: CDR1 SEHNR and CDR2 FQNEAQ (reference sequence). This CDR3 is CASSASTGGTGANVLTF. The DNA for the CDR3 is TGTGCCAGCAGCGCATCGACAGGGGGCACTGGGGCCAACGTCCTGACTTTC.